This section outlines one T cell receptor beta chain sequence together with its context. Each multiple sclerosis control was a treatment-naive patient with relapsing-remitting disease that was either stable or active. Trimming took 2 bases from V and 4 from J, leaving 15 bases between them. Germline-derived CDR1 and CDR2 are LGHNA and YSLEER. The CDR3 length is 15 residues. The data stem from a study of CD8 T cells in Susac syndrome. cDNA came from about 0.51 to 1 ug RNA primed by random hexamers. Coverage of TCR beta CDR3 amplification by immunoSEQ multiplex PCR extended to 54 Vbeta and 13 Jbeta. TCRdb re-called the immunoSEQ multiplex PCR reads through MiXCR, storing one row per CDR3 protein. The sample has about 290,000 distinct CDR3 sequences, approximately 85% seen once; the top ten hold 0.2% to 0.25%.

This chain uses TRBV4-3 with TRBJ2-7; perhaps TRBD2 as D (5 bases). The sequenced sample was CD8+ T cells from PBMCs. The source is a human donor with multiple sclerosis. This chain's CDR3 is CASSQTRGAIYEQYF. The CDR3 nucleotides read TGCGCCAGCAGCCAAACCCGGGGAGCTATTTACGAGCAGTACTTC.